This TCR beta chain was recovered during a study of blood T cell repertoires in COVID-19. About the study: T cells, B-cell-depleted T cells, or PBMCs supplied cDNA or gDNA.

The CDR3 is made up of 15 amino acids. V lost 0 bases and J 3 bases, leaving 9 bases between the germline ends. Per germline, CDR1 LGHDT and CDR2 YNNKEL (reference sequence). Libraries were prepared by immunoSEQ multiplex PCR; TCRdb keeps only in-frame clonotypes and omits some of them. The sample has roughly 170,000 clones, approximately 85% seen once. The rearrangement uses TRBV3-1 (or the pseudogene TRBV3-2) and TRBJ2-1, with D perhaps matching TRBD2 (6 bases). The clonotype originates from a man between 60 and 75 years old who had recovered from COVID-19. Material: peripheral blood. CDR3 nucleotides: TGTGCCAGCAGCCAAGAGGGGGGAAGCTACAATGAGCAGTTCTTC. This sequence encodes CASSQEGGSYNEQFF.